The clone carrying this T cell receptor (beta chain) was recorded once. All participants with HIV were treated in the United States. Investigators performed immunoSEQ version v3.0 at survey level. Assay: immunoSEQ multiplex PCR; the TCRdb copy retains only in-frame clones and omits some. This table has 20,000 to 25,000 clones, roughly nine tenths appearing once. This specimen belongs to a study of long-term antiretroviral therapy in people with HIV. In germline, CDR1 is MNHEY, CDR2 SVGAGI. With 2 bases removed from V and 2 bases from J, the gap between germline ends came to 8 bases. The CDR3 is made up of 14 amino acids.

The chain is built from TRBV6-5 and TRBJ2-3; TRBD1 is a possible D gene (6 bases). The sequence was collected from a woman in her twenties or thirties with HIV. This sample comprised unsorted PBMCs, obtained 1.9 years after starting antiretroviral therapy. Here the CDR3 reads CASSYGQLTDTQYF. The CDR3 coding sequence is TGTGCCAGCAGTTACGGACAGCTCACAGATACGCAGTATTTT.